The 20 T cell receptor beta chains below were found in one sample sequenced in a study of blood T cell repertoires in COVID-19. Using immunoSEQ multiplex PCR, the repertoire was profiled, and TCRdb retains in-frame clones only, with some absent. This sample carries approximately 85,000 clones, 86% of them seen once, and the ten largest clones take 25% to 35%. The sample consisted of peripheral blood. The receptors were gathered from a man aged 50 to 60 with active or convalescent COVID-19.

The gene calls are TRBV4-1 and TRBJ1-6; D gene ambiguous. Germline assignment: CDR1 MGHRA and CDR2 YSYEKL. The V gene lost 0 bases and the J gene lost 0 bases, with 24 bases spanning the gap. This CDR3 comprises 22 residues. The CDR3 here is CASSQEPVGAAAGSSYNSPLHF. The DNA of the CDR3 is TGCGCCAGCAGCCAAGAGCCCGTAGGTGCCGCGGCGGGGAGCTCCTATAATTCACCCCTCCACTTT.

This clone was seen a few times. The V gene is TRBV28, the J gene TRBJ1-5; D unresolved. This CDR3 is built from 13 residues. V was pared by 9 bases and J by 7 bases, with 16 bases between. From germline, CDR1 is MDHEN and CDR2 SYDVKM. CDR3 coding DNA: TGTGCCAGTCTCGGGCGGGTGGTACAGCCCCAGCATTTT. Residues: CASLGRVVQPQHF.

The rearrangement links TRBV11-2 to TRBJ1-6, with 10 bases that match TRBD1. Germline loops: CDR1 SGHAT, CDR2 FQNNGV. The junction had 8 bases not matched to a gene; V was cut back by 2 bases and J by 7 bases. The CDR3 extends over 17 amino acids. CDR3 loop: CASSLFPQGQGNSPLHF. The CDR3 DNA is TGTGCCAGCAGCTTATTCCCGCAGGGACAGGGGAATTCACCCCTCCACTTT.

This chain connects TRBV19 to TRBJ1-2; no clear D gene. V dropped 6 bases and J dropped 8 bases, with 19 bases sitting between them. Germline CDR1 and CDR2: LNHDA and SQIVND (reference sequence). This CDR3 is built from 14 residues. The CDR3 DNA is TGTGCCAGTAGCCTCGTCGGGTGGGGAGAGGGCTACACCTTC. Its translation: CASSLVGWGEGYTF.

The rearrangement uses TRBV6-2 or TRBV6-3 and TRBJ2-1, with 7 bases matching TRBD2. Trimming removed 5 bases from V and 0 bases from J; junction bases left unmatched: 1. From germline, CDR1 is MNHEY and CDR2 SVGEGT. There are 14 residues in the CDR3. The CDR3 DNA sequence: TGTGCCAGCAGTACGGGGGGCTCCTACAATGAGCAGTTCTTC. Its translation is CASSTGGSYNEQFF.

This chain uses TRBV18 with TRBJ2-2; unclear D gene. This CDR3 has 13 residues. The V gene lost 6 bases and the J gene lost 0 bases, with 5 bases spanning the gap. Germline lookup yields CDR1 KGHSH and CDR2 LQKENI. This CDR3 reads CASSPANTGELFF. The CDR3 DNA reads TGTGCCAGCTCCCCGGCGAACACCGGGGAGCTGTTTTTT.

V usage is TRBV28 and J usage is TRBJ2-5, with TRBD1 matching over 7 bases. With V trimmed by 4 bases and J by 5 bases, 7 bases remained unmatched. CDR1 is MDHEN and CDR2 is SYDVKM in the germline V gene. CDR3 length: 14 residues. In DNA form, the CDR3 reads TGTGCCAGCAGTTCACGGACAGGATGGGAGACCCAGTACTTC. Translation gives CASSSRTGWETQYF.

This chain links TRBV6-5 with TRBJ1-6; unclear D gene. CDR3 size: 13 residues. Germline loops: CDR1 MNHEY, CDR2 SVGAGI. Trimming stripped 0 bases from V and 10 bases from J, with 7 bases between. CDR3 sequence reads: CASSYSIQSPLHF. For the CDR3, the DNA is TGTGCCAGCAGTTACTCTATCCAGTCACCCCTCCACTTT.

The CDR3 reads CASSSDRGGTDTQYF. In DNA form, the CDR3 reads TGTGCCAGCAGCTCGGATCGGGGGGGCACAGATACGCAGTATTTT. The chain links TRBV7-2 to TRBJ2-3, with 7 bases matching TRBD2. With V trimmed by 4 bases and J by 1 base, 5 bases remained unmatched. This CDR3 is built from 15 residues. From germline, CDR1 is SGHTA and CDR2 FQGNSA.

This chain uses TRBV30 with TRBJ2-2, with D possibly matching TRBD2 (5 bases). V was cut by 2 bases and J by 0 bases, with 10 bases left in between. Germline V gene sequence: CDR1 GTSNPN, CDR2 SVGIG (reference sequence). CDR3 length equals 15 residues. The CDR3 loop is CAWSRGGTNTGELFF. In nucleotides, the CDR3 is TGTGCCTGGAGTCGGGGTGGAACGAACACCGGGGAGCTGTTTTTT. Drawing the rest from reference TRBV30 and TRBJ2-2, the complete variable domain is SQTIHQWPATLVQPVGSPLSLECTVEGTSNPNLYWYRQAAGRGLQLLFYSVGIGQISSEVPQNLSASRPQDRQFILSSKKLLLSDSGFYLCAWSRGGTNTGELFFGEGSRLTVL.

The chain uses TRBV20-1 and TRBJ2-6, with 9 bases aligning to TRBD2. The CDR3 consists of 18 residues. After removal of 3 bases from V and 4 bases from J, the junction contained 13 bases not matched to a gene. Germline lookup yields CDR1 DFQATT and CDR2 SNEGSKA (reference sequence). The CDR3 nucleotides are TGCAGTGCTAGTGGGGCTAGCGGGGTAGGTTGGGGGGCCAACGTCCTGACTTTC. Residues: CSASGASGVGWGANVLTF.

This clone was found a few times. The chain recombines TRBV19 with TRBJ1-2, with D perhaps matching TRBD1 (5 bases). V lost 6 bases to trimming and J lost 0 bases, with 23 bases between them. The CDR3 length is 18 residues. CDR1 and CDR2 from the germline V gene are LNHDA and SQIVND (reference sequence). CDR3 in amino acids: CASREYGTPPGANYGYTF. DNA for the CDR3: TGTGCCAGTAGAGAATATGGGACTCCACCCGGAGCTAACTATGGCTACACCTTC.

V is TRBV7-8 and J is TRBJ2-2; tentatively, D is TRBD1 (6 bases). Germline assignment: CDR1 SGHVS and CDR2 FQNEAQ. The CDR3 is 15 amino acids. The germline V and J ends were trimmed by 6 bases and 4 bases, with 15 bases remaining between them. CDR3 nucleotide sequence: TGTGCCAGCAGTACATACAGGGACGTCACCGGGGAGCTGTTTTTT. Translating it yields CASSTYRDVTGELFF.

V and J are TRBV11-2 and TRBJ2-5; the match to TRBD2 covers 12 bases. V shed 1 base, J shed 2 bases, and the junction held 5 bases outside the gene matches. Germline CDR1 reads SGHAT; CDR2 reads FQNNGV. The CDR3 has 17 amino acids. The DNA for the CDR3 is TGTGCCAGCAGCTTAGCACTAGCGGGGGGAGCTCAAGAGACCCAGTACTTC. This codes for CASSLALAGGAQETQYF.

The rearrangement joins TRBV7-2 to TRBJ2-1; 7 bases are shared with TRBD1. V trimming: 4 bases; J trimming: 13 bases; junction bases outside the gene matches: 10. Germline CDR1 and CDR2: SGHTA and FQGNSA. This CDR3 comprises 13 residues. CDR3 loop: CASSYVGTETQFF. The CDR3 DNA is TGTGCCAGCAGCTACGTCGGGACAGAGACACAGTTCTTC. Filled out from reference TRBV7-2 and TRBJ2-1, the complete variable domain reads GAGVSQSPSNKVTEKGKDVELRCDPISGHTALYWYRQSLGQGLEFLIYFQGNSAPDKSGLPSDRFSAERTGGSVSTLTIQRTQQEDSAVYLCASSYVGTETQFFGPGTRLTVL.

The CDR3 DNA follows: TGTGCCAGCAGTGAGGAGGGGCATATAGGAGGCTACACCTTC. This codes for CASSEEGHIGGYTF. The chain couples TRBV6-4 to TRBJ1-2; a possible D gene is TRBD1 (5 bases). V was cut by 3 bases and J by 8 bases, with 16 bases left in between. The CDR3 covers 14 residues. Germline lookup yields CDR1 MRHNA and CDR2 SNTAGT.

The rearrangement links TRBV29-1 to TRBJ2-2; weak D call: TRBD1 (5 bases). The V gene lost 6 bases and the J gene lost 6 bases, with 14 bases spanning the gap. CDR1 is SQVTM, CDR2 ANQGSEA, per germline. This CDR3 has 13 residues. This CDR3 reads CSVQAGPPGELFF. CDR3 bases: TGCAGCGTCCAGGCAGGGCCCCCCGGGGAGCTGTTTTTT.

The rearrangement links TRBV11-2 to TRBJ1-5; D is ambiguous. CDR3 length equals 14 residues. Trimming took 5 bases from V and 1 from J, leaving 9 bases between them. Germline loops: CDR1 SGHAT, CDR2 FQNNGV. The CDR3 loop is CASSRGQSNQPQHF. The DNA of the CDR3 is TGTGCCAGCAGCAGAGGTCAGAGCAATCAGCCCCAGCATTTT.

J is TRBJ1-6 and V is TRBV7-2; no definite D call. This CDR3 is built from 14 residues. The V and J ends lost 0 bases and 5 bases respectively, with 5 bases between them. Germline CDR1 and CDR2: SGHTA and FQGNSA. CDR3 loop: CASSLAGDNSPLHF. CDR3 sequence (DNA): TGTGCCAGCAGCTTAGCAGGAGATAATTCACCCCTCCACTTT.

The chain combines TRBV6-5 with TRBJ2-7; D remains ambiguous. This CDR3 is built from 15 residues. Germline CDR1 reads MNHEY; CDR2 reads SVGAGI. V lost 5 bases and J lost 5, with 19 bases in between. CDR3 DNA: TGTGCCAGCAGTCGGAATACCCGAGGAAGGAACGAGCAGTACTTC. Translation: CASSRNTRGRNEQYF.